The 24 T cell receptor beta chains below come from one sample, sequenced in a study of T cell repertoires in cytomegalovirus infection. These receptors' antigens are unknown. TCRdb called the reads again in MiXCR, with one record for every CDR3 protein. The sample consists of 550,000 to 700,000 distinct CDR3 sequences, almost 40% of them appearing once. This sample comprised cultured PBMCs, obtained from culture after CMV antigen stimulation. Every receptor here comes from a human donor in good health (CMV status not recorded). Some clones in this sample may be carry-over from other donors' samples.

This clonotype turned up a few times. The V gene is TRBV7-6, the J gene TRBJ2-7, with D unresolved. V lost 4 bases, J lost 0 bases, and 10 bases lay in between. This CDR3 region has 14 residues. The germline CDR1 and CDR2 sequences are SGHVS and FNYEAQ. The CDR3 loop reads CASSSRTDSYEQYF. CDR3 nucleotides: TGTGCCAGCAGCTCCAGGACGGACTCCTACGAGCAGTACTTC.

In its sample, this clonotype was seen a few times. The chain links TRBV7-2 to TRBJ2-3; D unclear. V was pared by 1 base and J by 4 bases, with 12 bases between. CDR3 length: 15 amino acids. The germline V gene encodes CDR1 SGHTA and CDR2 FQGNSA. The CDR3 region is CASSLGPALADTQYF. CDR3 bases: TGTGCCAGCAGCTTAGGTCCCGCCCTCGCAGATACGCAGTATTTT.

This clonotype has ten or more counts. The chain carries TRBV7-2 and TRBJ2-2; 9 positions match TRBD2. The V and J ends lost 4 bases and 5 bases, in that order; junction bases with no gene match: 5. The CDR3 is 15 amino acids. Germline CDR1 is SGHTA and CDR2 is FQGNSA. This CDR3 reads CASSSRGGGTGELFF. For the CDR3, the DNA is TGTGCCAGCAGCTCGCGGGGGGGCGGAACCGGGGAGCTGTTTTTT.

This clonotype was seen only a few times. The chain joins TRBV2 to TRBJ1-3; maybe TRBD1 (5 bases). Germline V gene sequence: CDR1 SNHLY, CDR2 FYNNEI. The CDR3 has 20 residues. V shed 6 bases and J shed 0 bases, with 27 bases lying between them. CDR3 coding DNA: TGTGCCAGCAGCCCAGTCAGATCGGGACTCTGGGGATACTCTGGAAACACCATATATTTT. Protein: CASSPVRSGLWGYSGNTIYF.

This clonotype was recorded a few times. J is TRBJ2-7 and V is TRBV7-2; D is unresolved. V dropped 2 bases and J dropped 2 bases, with 16 bases sitting between them. The germline V gene has CDR1 SGHTA and CDR2 FQGNSA. CDR3 size: 16 residues. The CDR3 here is CASSLQGPLSTYEQYF. The CDR3 region has the DNA TGTGCCAGCAGCTTACAAGGTCCGCTTTCGACCTACGAGCAGTACTTC. The full variable domain, in which reference TRBV7-2 and TRBJ2-7 provide the parts outside the CDR3, is GAGVSQSPSNKVTEKGKDVELRCDPISGHTALYWYRQSLGQGLEFLIYFQGNSAPDKSGLPSDRFSAERTGGSVSTLTIQRTQQEDSAVYLCASSLQGPLSTYEQYFGPGTRLTVT.

This clonotype has a handful of counts. The chain uses TRBV7-8 and TRBJ2-7; tentatively, D is TRBD1 or TRBD2 (5 bases each). Between the trimmed V and J ends, which lost 6 bases and 3 bases, there was a span of 15 bases. Germline CDR1 reads SGHVS; CDR2 reads FQNEAQ. CDR3 length: 14 residues. The CDR3 loop reads CASRNRGRDYEQYF. The CDR3 bases are TGTGCCAGCAGGAATCGGGGCCGAGACTACGAGCAGTACTTC.

Ten or more counts support this clonotype. The chain is built from TRBV7-6 and TRBJ2-3, with 8 nucleotides matching TRBD2. The CDR3 runs to 13 residues. V was pared by 5 bases and J by 9 bases, with 7 bases of the junction left unmatched. The germline V gene encodes CDR1 SGHVS and CDR2 FNYEAQ. In DNA form, the CDR3 reads TGTGCCAGCAGCCCCGGGACTAGTGGCACGCAGTATTTT. Its translation: CASSPGTSGTQYF.

The V call is TRBV5-1, the J call TRBJ2-7; TRBD1 matches at 7 bases. This CDR3 has 18 amino acids. The trim removed 2 bases at V and 0 bases at J, leaving 14 bases unmatched. The germline V gene encodes CDR1 SGHRS and CDR2 YFSETQ. This chain's CDR3 is CASSLTIRPGQSSYEQYF. The CDR3 bases are TGCGCCAGCAGCTTAACGATCCGACCGGGACAGTCCTCCTACGAGCAGTACTTC.

This clonotype was found a few times. The gene calls are TRBV7-9 and TRBJ2-7, with D perhaps TRBD2 (6 bases). The germline CDR1 and CDR2 sequences are SEHNR and FQNEAQ (reference sequence). The CDR3 sequence is 16 residues long. Deletions cut 5 bases from V and 2 bases from J, with 19 bases between. CDR3 in DNA: TGTGCCAGCAGCCCGACGGTAGCGGATCCGGCCTACGAGCAGTACTTC. Translation gives CASSPTVADPAYEQYF.

This clonotype was seen only a few times. The chain couples TRBV5-4 to TRBJ1-2; D is perhaps TRBD1 (5 bases). This CDR3 has 15 residues. The germline V gene encodes CDR1 SGHNT and CDR2 YYREEE (reference sequence). Trimming cost V 0 bases and J 4 bases, with 13 bases left between them. CDR3 coding DNA: TGTGCCAGCAGCTTGGAGGGGACGAGTGGCTATGGCTACACCTTC. Amino acid sequence: CASSLEGTSGYGYTF.

This clonotype came up a few times. The chain joins TRBV12-3 or TRBV12-4 to TRBJ1-2, with unresolved D. This CDR3 is 13 amino acids long. Trimming removed 6 bases at V and 5 bases at J, with 13 bases between. CDR3 sequence reads: CASSSRGSYGYTF. The CDR3 coding sequence is TGTGCCAGCAGCTCCCGGGGATCGTATGGCTACACCTTC.

V is TRBV7-8 and J is TRBJ2-2; the D gene could be TRBD1 or TRBD2 (5 bases each). Germline lookup yields CDR1 SGHVS and CDR2 FQNEAQ. This CDR3 contains 14 residues. The ends were cut back, 5 bases at V and 15 bases at J, with 22 bases in the middle. CDR3 bases: TGTGCCAGCAGCCGAATACCGGGACCGGGTGTTTTGTTTTTT. It encodes CASSRIPGPGVLFF.

This clonotype was seen more than once but under ten times. This rearrangement joins TRBV2 to TRBJ2-7; 9 bases are shared with TRBD1. V was pared by 3 bases and J by 8 bases, with 11 bases of the junction left unmatched. Germline V gene sequence: CDR1 SNHLY, CDR2 FYNNEI. This CDR3 has 15 residues. The CDR3 here is CASSDAGTGSPQQYF. As DNA, the CDR3 is TGTGCCAGCAGTGACGCCGGGACAGGGTCTCCACAGCAGTACTTC.

J is TRBJ1-1 and V is TRBV12-3 or TRBV12-4; no clear D gene. This CDR3 is built from 12 residues. Trimming took 6 bases from V and 7 from J, leaving 12 bases between them. The CDR3 reads CASSSGELEAFF. The CDR3 nucleotides read TGTGCCAGCAGCTCCGGGGAGCTTGAAGCTTTCTTT.

The V call is TRBV6-1, the J call TRBJ2-2; a weak D match, TRBD2 (5 bases). The CDR3 sequence is 15 residues long. The V end lost 5 bases, the J end lost 3 bases, and 13 bases lay between the germline ends. Germline V gene sequence: CDR1 MNHNS, CDR2 SASEGT. The CDR3 nucleotides are TGTGCCAGCAGTCGGGGTGTTTCTGACACCGGGGAGCTGTTTTTT. This codes for CASSRGVSDTGELFF.

The chain employs TRBV10-3 and TRBJ2-7; D gene uncertain. The V gene's germline CDR1 is ENHRY and CDR2 SYGVKD. Trimming took 2 bases from V and 2 from J, leaving 10 bases between them. CDR3 length: 14 residues. DNA of the CDR3: TGTGCCATCAGTGAGGGGCCTCGACCCTACGAGCAGTACTTC. It is translated as CAISEGPRPYEQYF.

Only a few counts were recorded for this clonotype. The V call is TRBV19, the J call TRBJ1-5; D is perhaps TRBD1 (5 bases). This CDR3 is 16 amino acids long. The V end was cut by 3 bases, the J end by 1 base, with 13 bases between. Germline loops: CDR1 LNHDA, CDR2 SQIVND (reference sequence). As DNA, the CDR3 is TGTGCCAGTAGTATTGCTCGGGGGAAGAGCAATCAGCCCCAGCATTTT. It translates to CASSIARGKSNQPQHF.

The rearrangement joins TRBV7-8 to TRBJ2-2, with D possibly matching TRBD2 (6 bases). V shed 5 bases and J shed 1 base, with 20 bases lying between them. The length of the CDR3 is 18 residues. Per the germline V gene, CDR1 is SGHVS and CDR2 is FQNEAQ. CDR3 bases: TGTGCCAGCAGCCCCTTGCTGGTGGGACTTATGAACACCGGGGAGCTGTTTTTT. Protein product: CASSPLLVGLMNTGELFF.

This clonotype showed up many times. The chain combines TRBV7-2 with TRBJ2-7; the match to TRBD1 covers 10 bases. The CDR3 spans 15 residues. The V and J ends lost 5 bases and 2 bases, in that order; junction bases with no gene match: 6. Germline V gives CDR1 SGHTA, CDR2 FQGNSA. CDR3 protein: CASSIGGTGAYEQYF. In DNA form, the CDR3 reads TGTGCCAGCAGCATAGGAGGGACAGGGGCCTACGAGCAGTACTTC.

The chain has TRBV28 and TRBJ2-1; D may match TRBD1 or TRBD2 (5 bases each). This CDR3 comprises 14 residues. V was trimmed by 4 bases and J by 9 bases, leaving 16 bases between them. CDR1 and CDR2 from the germline V gene are MDHEN and SYDVKM. Written as DNA, the CDR3 is TGTGCCAGCAGTTCCCTCCTGTTAGGGACTGAGCAGTTCTTC. This translates into CASSSLLLGTEQFF.

In this sample, this clonotype turned up a few times. The chain links TRBV7-9 to TRBJ1-1; 8 bases are a match to TRBD1. Germline-derived CDR1 and CDR2 are SEHNR and FQNEAQ (reference sequence). J lost 10 bases, V lost 4 bases, and 8 bases had no gene match. This CDR3 region has 13 residues. CDR3 amino acids: CASSSRSDRGAFF. Written as DNA, the CDR3 is TGTGCCAGCAGCTCACGATCCGACAGGGGAGCTTTCTTT.

The rearrangement joins TRBV9 to TRBJ2-5; TRBD2 matches at 7 bases. The V gene end was trimmed by 4 bases and the J gene end by 7 bases; junction bases not matched to a gene: 10. Germline CDR1 is SGDLS and CDR2 is YYNGEE. CDR3 length: 14 amino acids. The CDR3 region is CASSLDAGVGTQYF. The CDR3 DNA is TGTGCCAGCAGCCTGGATGCGGGGGTGGGGACCCAGTACTTC.

With regard to this clonotype: Because it lacks the conserved phenylalanine or tryptophan at the end, this CDR3 is likely a read error. The DNA is omitted, as the CDR3 cannot be located on it reliably, and the CDR3 follows TCRdb's listing. The V call is TRBV7-6, the J call TRBJ1-2; the D call in the table, TRBD1, was not verified against the DNA. Germline V gene sequence: CDR1 SGHVS, CDR2 FNYEAQ. The CDR3 numbers 13 amino acids, ends counted. CDR3 sequence: CASSIRRLRDIKL.

This rearrangement joins TRBV28 to TRBJ2-7; 9 bases line up with TRBD1. The CDR3 spans 14 residues. Germline CDR1 reads MDHEN; CDR2 reads SYDVKM. V dropped 6 bases and J dropped 4; count of bases not matched to a gene: 7. In nucleotides, the CDR3 is TGTGCCAGCAGACAGACAGGGGGACCATACGAGCAGTACTTC. The encoded protein is CASRQTGGPYEQYF.